A single sample is the source of the 21 T cell receptor beta chains below, sequenced in a study of brain metastases from non-small cell lung cancer (dated 2019 in TCRdb). Library creation used the immunoSEQ multiplex PCR assay. The clones in this table, taken by TCRdb from immuneACCESS, are in-frame only. Not every clone is retained; where verified, under half of the shortfall comes from an unresolved V gene, and the cause of the rest is unknown. Across this sample there are about 3,100 clones, with about 86% seen only once. The ten largest clones take up less than 10% of the sample. Source material: tissue from a brain metastasis. Reading the label with the study, this specimen's cell subset or site is: resected brain metastasis paired with primary lung tumor. The source of these receptors is a donor at least 40 years old with non-small cell lung cancer.

V and J are TRBV9 and TRBJ1-1, with D unclear. The germline V and J ends were trimmed by 0 bases and 0 bases, with 6 bases remaining between them. The CDR3 length is 14 residues. Germline loops: CDR1 SGDLS, CDR2 YYNGEE. CDR3 loop: CASSVEPLNTEAFF. DNA for the CDR3: TGTGCCAGCAGCGTAGAGCCCTTGAACACTGAAGCTTTCTTT.

The chain recombines TRBV3-1 (or the pseudogene TRBV3-2) with TRBJ2-3; 7 bases align to TRBD2. The ends lost 2 bases at V and 4 bases at J; junction bases unmatched: 6. From germline, CDR1 is LGHDT and CDR2 YNNKEL (reference sequence). The CDR3 consists of 15 residues. The CDR3 sequence is CASSQQRGVSDTQYF. The CDR3 DNA reads as TGTGCCAGCAGCCAACAGCGGGGAGTTTCAGATACGCAGTATTTT.

The chain uses TRBV14 and TRBJ1-3, with 9 bases that match TRBD1. The junction had 2 bases not matched to a gene; V was cut back by 4 bases and J by 4 bases. Germline loops: CDR1 SGHDN, CDR2 FVKESK. This CDR3 has 14 residues. CDR3 bases: TGTGCCAGCAGCCGGACAGGGGCCGGAAACACCATATATTTT. Translated: CASSRTGAGNTIYF. Full variable domain (missing parts from reference TRBV14 and TRBJ1-3): EAGVTQFPSHSVIEKGQTVTLRCDPISGHDNLYWYRRVMGKEIKFLLHFVKESKQDESGMPNNRFLAERTGGTYSTLKVQPAELEDSGVYFCASSRTGAGNTIYFGEGSWLTVV.

The rearrangement links TRBV3-1 (or the pseudogene TRBV3-2) to TRBJ1-5, with D possibly TRBD1 on 5 matching bases. The CDR3 consists of 14 residues. CDR1 is LGHDT, CDR2 YNNKEL, per germline (reference sequence). V was pared by 2 bases and J by 7 bases, with 12 bases between. The CDR3 bases are TGTGCCAGCAGCCAACAGGGAATAGGACAGCCCCAGCATTTT. Amino acid sequence: CASSQQGIGQPQHF.

V usage is TRBV24-1 and J usage is TRBJ2-3; 7 nucleotides match TRBD2. J was trimmed by 4 bases and V by 4 bases; bases with no gene match: 4. Per the germline V gene, CDR1 is KGHDR and CDR2 is SFDVKD. The CDR3 is 14 residues long. The CDR3 DNA follows: TGTGCCACCAGTGACGCGGGGAGGGCAGATACGCAGTATTTT. This sequence encodes CATSDAGRADTQYF.

This rearrangement joins TRBV9 to TRBJ2-7, with D perhaps matching TRBD1 or TRBD2 (7 bases each). This CDR3 spans 16 amino acids. CDR1 and CDR2 (germline): SGDLS, YYNGEE. Between the trimmed V and J ends, which lost 3 bases and 2 bases, there was a span of 18 bases. The CDR3 loop reads CASSGGGGSLAYEQYF. The CDR3, as DNA: TGTGCCAGCAGCGGGGGAGGGGGCTCTTTGGCCTACGAGCAGTACTTC.

This clone turned up a few times. The V call is TRBV7-9, the J call TRBJ2-7; D ambiguous. Germline loops: CDR1 SEHNR, CDR2 FQNEAQ (reference sequence). V was pared by 3 bases and J by 5 bases, with 11 bases between. The CDR3 loop spans 13 amino acids. The DNA for the CDR3 is TGTGCCAGCAGCTTTTTAGGTTCCCACGAGCAGTACTTC. Translated, it gives CASSFLGSHEQYF.

This rearrangement joins TRBV11-1 to TRBJ2-5; D not resolved. Looked up from germline, CDR1 is SGHAT and CDR2 is FQDESV (reference sequence). Trimming took 4 bases from V and 1 from J, leaving 1 base between them. CDR3 length equals 11 residues. The CDR3 sequence is CASSSQETQYF. For the CDR3, the DNA is TGTGCCAGCAGCTCCCAAGAGACCCAGTACTTC.

This clone was counted a single time. The V gene is TRBV30, the J gene TRBJ2-5; D possibly matches TRBD1 or TRBD2 (5 bases each). Germline V lookup: CDR1 GTSNPN, CDR2 SVGIG (reference sequence). The CDR3 is 14 amino acids. V gave up 2 bases and J gave up 3 bases, with 13 bases separating them. The CDR3 reads CAWSPLRGEETQYF. CDR3 in DNA: TGTGCCTGGAGTCCTCTCAGAGGGGAAGAGACCCAGTACTTC.

V gene TRBV28 combines with J gene TRBJ2-7, with D maybe TRBD2 (6 bases). The CDR3 spans 14 residues. The V end was cut by 2 bases, the J end by 5 bases, with 13 bases between. Per the germline V gene, CDR1 is MDHEN and CDR2 is SYDVKM. The CDR3 region is CASSLLSGLNEQYF. DNA for the CDR3: TGTGCCAGCAGTTTACTTAGCGGCTTAAACGAGCAGTACTTC.

V usage is TRBV18 and J usage is TRBJ2-2, with TRBD1 as a possible D gene (6 bases). Trimming pared 3 bases from V and 3 bases from J, leaving 14 bases between. The CDR3 is 16 amino acids. CDR1 and CDR2 from the germline V gene are KGHSH and LQKENI. CDR3 sequence (DNA): TGTGCCAGCTCACCTAAGGGGGACAAGTACACCGGGGAGCTGTTTTTT. It specifies CASSPKGDKYTGELFF.

This clone appeared a single time. The rearrangement joins TRBV5-1 to TRBJ2-2; D unresolved. The ends were cut back, 1 base at V and 1 base at J, with 8 bases in the middle. The CDR3 runs to 15 residues. CDR1 SGHRS and CDR2 YFSETQ come from the germline V gene. The chain's CDR3 is CASSLQALNTGELFF. DNA of the CDR3: TGCGCCAGCAGCTTGCAGGCCTTGAACACCGGGGAGCTGTTTTTT. The whole variable domain, remainder taken from reference TRBV5-1 and TRBJ2-2, is KAGVTQTPRYLIKTRGQQVTLSCSPISGHRSVSWYQQTPGQGLQFLFEYFSETQRNKGNFPGRFSGRQFSNSRSEMNVSTLELGDSALYLCASSLQALNTGELFFGEGSRLTVL.

Regarding this clone: This same CDR3 is encoded by further DNA sequences in the sample. This rearrangement joins TRBV27 to TRBJ2-5; D is unresolved. CDR3 length: 14 residues. V lost 5 bases, J lost 5 bases, and 15 bases lay in between. The germline gives CDR1 MNHEY, CDR2 SMNVEV (reference sequence). CDR3 nucleotide sequence: TGTGCCAGCAGTACGGCAGCTTCTATGGAGACCCAGTACTTC. It codes for CASSTAASMETQYF.

The chain joins TRBV7-9 to TRBJ2-5; no clear D gene. CDR1 is SEHNR, CDR2 FQNEAQ, per germline (reference sequence). This CDR3 comprises 14 residues. V was shortened by 6 bases and J by 0 bases, with 11 bases between the two germline ends. In nucleotides, the CDR3 is TGTGCCAGCAGAGCGACGGATTACCAAGAGACCCAGTACTTC. Its protein product is CASRATDYQETQYF.

This clone counts as large. Additional DNA sequences in this sample encode the identical CDR3. The chain joins TRBV18 to TRBJ2-1; the match to TRBD1 covers 7 bases. Germline trimming cut 1 base from V and 4 bases from J; bases unmatched to any gene: 16. This CDR3 has 19 amino acids. Looked up from germline, CDR1 is KGHSH and CDR2 is LQKENI. CDR3 residues: CASSPRPDVRPGGYNEQFF. As DNA, the CDR3 is TGTGCCAGCTCACCACGACCGGACGTCCGCCCAGGGGGATACAATGAGCAGTTCTTC.

This chain connects TRBV7-9 to TRBJ1-2; TRBD1 matches 9 bases. Germline assignment: CDR1 SEHNR and CDR2 FQNEAQ (reference sequence). V lost 4 bases and J lost 3; bases outside the gene matches: 6. This CDR3 is built from 15 residues. DNA of the CDR3: TGTGCCAGCAGCTCATTGGGACAGGGAGACTATGGCTACACCTTC. Its protein is CASSSLGQGDYGYTF.

J is TRBJ2-1 and V is TRBV10-3, with TRBD1 matching 10 bases. The CDR3 covers 15 residues. The J segment lost 7 bases and the V segment lost 7 bases, leaving 10 bases of the junction unmatched. Germline lookup yields CDR1 ENHRY and CDR2 SYGVKD. CDR3 DNA sequence: TGTGCCATCATGCTAGGCGGGACAGGGGTTAATGAGCAGTTCTTC. This translates into CAIMLGGTGVNEQFF.

This clone was seen just once. This rearrangement joins TRBV5-1 to TRBJ2-3, with 9 bases identical to TRBD2. The germline V gene encodes CDR1 SGHRS and CDR2 YFSETQ. CDR3 length: 17 residues. After removal of 0 bases from V and 2 bases from J, the junction contained 7 bases not matched to a gene. The CDR3: CASSLVPGLANTDTQYF. CDR3 nucleotides: TGCGCCAGCAGCTTGGTACCGGGACTAGCTAACACAGATACGCAGTATTTT. Using reference TRBV5-1 and TRBJ2-3 for the parts outside the CDR3, the full variable domain is KAGVTQTPRYLIKTRGQQVTLSCSPISGHRSVSWYQQTPGQGLQFLFEYFSETQRNKGNFPGRFSGRQFSNSRSEMNVSTLELGDSALYLCASSLVPGLANTDTQYFGPGTRLTVL.

The genes are TRBV5-1 and TRBJ1-2, with 7 bases aligning to TRBD1. V lost 3 bases and J lost 4; bases outside the gene matches: 15. The CDR3 runs to 17 residues. Germline CDR1 reads SGHRS; CDR2 reads YFSETQ. The CDR3 bases are TGCGCCAGCAGCTCCCTACCGACAGGGCGCTTAATCTATGGCTACACCTTC. This codes for CASSSLPTGRLIYGYTF.

The genes are TRBV10-3 and TRBJ1-4; possibly TRBD1 for D (6 bases). Germline V gives CDR1 ENHRY, CDR2 SYGVKD. The CDR3 length is 15 residues. V lost 8 bases to trimming and J lost 4 bases, with 17 bases between them. In nucleotides, the CDR3 is TGTGCCATCGCCGAGGGCGGCAGGGGTAATGAAAAACTGTTTTTT. It codes for CAIAEGGRGNEKLFF.

The V and J genes are TRBV2 and TRBJ1-1; D unclear. Trimming took off 1 base at V and 0 bases at J, with 6 bases between the two ends. Germline CDR1 reads SNHLY; CDR2 reads FYNNEI. The CDR3 length is 14 residues. CDR3 sequence: CASSEDGLNTEAFF. CDR3 nucleotides: TGTGCCAGCAGTGAAGACGGATTGAACACTGAAGCTTTCTTT.